This TCR beta chain was found in a study of T cell repertoires in cytomegalovirus infection. Study as a whole: Recently described HLA-C-restricted plus well-studied HLA-B-restricted CMV epitopes were used.

The CDR3 totals 18 residues. Trimming cost V 4 bases and J 1 base; bases outside gene matches: 14. Germline V lookup: CDR1 SGHDT, CDR2 YYEEEE. MiXCR, run by TCRdb on the reads, gives a single entry per CDR3 protein. This sample yields a few hundred thousand distinct CDR3 sequences, of which approximately 40% are seen a single time; 48% belongs to the top ten. Remarks on this clonotype: Antigen specificity is unknown.

This specimen consisted of cultured PBMCs, obtained from culture after CMV antigen stimulation. The chain links TRBV5-6 to TRBJ1-1; 9 bases fit TRBD1. The sequence was obtained from a human donor in good health (CMV status not recorded). Some clones in this sample may be carry-over from other donors' samples. The chain's CDR3 is CASSPVRDRAPTNTEAFF. Written as DNA, the CDR3 is TGTGCCAGCAGCCCAGTCCGGGACAGGGCTCCAACGAACACTGAAGCTTTCTTT.